What follows are 2 T cell receptor beta chains derived from one specimen sequenced in a study of T cell repertoires in cytomegalovirus infection. TCRdb analysed the reads with MiXCR anew, one entry per CDR3 protein. This sample has a few hundred thousand distinct CDR3 sequences, with roughly 46% found just once. These receptors have no known antigen. Sequenced material: cultured PBMCs, taken from culture after CMV antigen stimulation. These receptors all come from a human donor in good health (CMV status not recorded). Some clones in this sample may be carry-over from other donors' samples.

Of note for this clonotype: Sequence at one end of the junction differs from germline and may be a read error. The rearrangement uses TRBV7-2 and TRBJ1-5, with D uncertain. This CDR3 comprises 13 residues. Per germline, CDR1 SGHTA and CDR2 FQGNSA. CDR3 coding DNA: TGTGCCAGCAGCCCTGCTCGGGATCAACCCCAGCATTTT. Its translation: CASSPARDQPQHF.

This clonotype was counted between two and nine times. V and J are TRBV5-4 and TRBJ2-1; D is possibly TRBD1 (5 bases). CDR1 is SGHNT, CDR2 YYREEE, per germline (reference sequence). V lost 2 bases, J lost 3 bases, and 12 bases lay in between. This CDR3 contains 15 residues. This CDR3 is CASSLGAGNYNEQFF. CDR3 DNA: TGTGCCAGCAGCTTAGGGGCAGGAAACTACAATGAGCAGTTCTTC.